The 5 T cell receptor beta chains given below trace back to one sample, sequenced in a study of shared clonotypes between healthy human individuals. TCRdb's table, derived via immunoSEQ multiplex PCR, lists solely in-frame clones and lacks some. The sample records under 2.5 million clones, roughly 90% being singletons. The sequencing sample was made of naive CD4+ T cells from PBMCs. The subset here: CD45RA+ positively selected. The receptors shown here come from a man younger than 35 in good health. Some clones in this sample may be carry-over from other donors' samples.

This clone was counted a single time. This CDR3 reads CASSETAMNTEAFF. CDR3 nucleotides: TGTGCCAGCAGTGAAACGGCCATGAACACTGAAGCTTTCTTT. The chain links TRBV2 to TRBJ1-1, with D uncertain. The CDR3 is made up of 14 amino acids. V was pared by 2 bases and J by 0 bases, with 7 bases between. The V gene's germline CDR1 is SNHLY and CDR2 FYNNEI.

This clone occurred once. In DNA, the CDR3 is TGTGCCAGCAGCCCGGACCGGACAGGTCTAGGCTACACCTTC. It translates to CASSPDRTGLGYTF. The V and J genes are TRBV7-2 and TRBJ1-2; 7 bases align to TRBD1. Trimming took 5 bases from V and 8 from J; bases not matched to a gene: 11. Germline V gene data show CDR1 as SGHTA and CDR2 as FQGNSA. The CDR3 is 14 amino acids.

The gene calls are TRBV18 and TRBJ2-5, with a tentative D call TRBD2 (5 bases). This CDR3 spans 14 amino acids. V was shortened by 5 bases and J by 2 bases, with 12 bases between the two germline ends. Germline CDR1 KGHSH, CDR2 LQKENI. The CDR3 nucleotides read TGTGCCAGCTCAAGTGTGTCGGGACAAGAGACCCAGTACTTC. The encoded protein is CASSSVSGQETQYF.

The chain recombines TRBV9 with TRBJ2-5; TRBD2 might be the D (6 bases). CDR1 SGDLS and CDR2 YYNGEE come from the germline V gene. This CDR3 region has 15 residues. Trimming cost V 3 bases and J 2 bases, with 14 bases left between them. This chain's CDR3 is CASSAGSTRQETQYF. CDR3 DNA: TGTGCCAGCAGCGCAGGTTCGACTAGGCAAGAGACCCAGTACTTC.

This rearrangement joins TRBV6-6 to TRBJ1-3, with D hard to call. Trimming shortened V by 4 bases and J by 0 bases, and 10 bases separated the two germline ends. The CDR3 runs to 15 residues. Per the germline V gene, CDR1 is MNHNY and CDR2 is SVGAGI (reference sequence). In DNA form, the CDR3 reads TGTGCCAGCAGTTCCCTGGGCATCTCTGGAAACACCATATATTTT. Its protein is CASSSLGISGNTIYF.